This TCR beta chain derives from a study of a mutant IDH1 vaccine in newly diagnosed glioma. Study details: The patients received vaccinations eight times, in weeks 1, 3, 5, 7, 11, 15, 19 and 23. Before enrollment, the patients had been treated with radiotherapy alone, temozolomide alone, or both together. Most of them had received both. Vaccines were begun 4-6 weeks after radiotherapy alone, or with temozolomide cycles.

CDR1 MNHEY and CDR2 SMNVEV come from the germline V gene (reference sequence). This CDR3 is 14 amino acids long. Trimming removed 4 bases from V and 4 bases from J, with 12 bases in between. With regard to this clone: Antigen: not known.

The protocol was immunoSEQ multiplex PCR, while the TCRdb copy is restricted to in-frame clones and leaves out a portion. The sample records around 62,000 clones, approximately 90% being singletons. Time point noted: week 11, during vaccination. Vaccine doses each comprised 300 ug of mutant IDH1 20-mer peptide, with topical imiquimod. This material consisted of PBMCs, taken from a glioma patient whose treatment included an IDH1 peptide vaccine. The chain recombines TRBV27 with TRBJ2-3; D gene ambiguous. The receptor was derived from a man aged 35-49 years with glioma. The CDR3 loop reads CASSYSSGSDTQYF. Written as DNA, the CDR3 is TGTGCCAGCAGTTACTCCTCCGGGTCAGATACGCAGTATTTT.